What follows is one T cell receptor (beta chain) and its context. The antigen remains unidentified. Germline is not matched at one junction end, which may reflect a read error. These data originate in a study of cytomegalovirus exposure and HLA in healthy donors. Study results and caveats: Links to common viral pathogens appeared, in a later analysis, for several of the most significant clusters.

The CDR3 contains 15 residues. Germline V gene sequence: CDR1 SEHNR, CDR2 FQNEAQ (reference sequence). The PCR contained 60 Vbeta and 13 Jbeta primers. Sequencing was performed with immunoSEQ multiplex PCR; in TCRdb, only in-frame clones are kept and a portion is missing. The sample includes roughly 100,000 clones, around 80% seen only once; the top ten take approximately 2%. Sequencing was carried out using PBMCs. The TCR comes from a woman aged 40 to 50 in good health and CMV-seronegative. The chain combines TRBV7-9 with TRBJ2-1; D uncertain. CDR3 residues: CSSSPFGSIQVEQFF. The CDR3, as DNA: TGTTCCAGCAGCCCCTTCGGTAGTATTCAGGTTGAGCAGTTCTTC.